This TCR beta chain was documented in a study of a mutant IDH1 vaccine in newly diagnosed glioma. Across the study: Treated individuals were approximately 60% male and approximately 38% female, averaging 40.4 years of age. Those enrolled had earlier been treated with radiotherapy, temozolomide, or both, mostly both.

The time point here: baseline, week 1 (first vaccination visit). The treatment is: pre-vaccination baseline after standard-of-care therapy. The donors' diagnosis was new WHO grade 3 or 4 astrocytoma that was IDH1-mutant and ATRX-lost. This CDR3 contains 19 residues. Germline V gene data show CDR1 as SGDLS and CDR2 as YYNGEE. Trimming pared 0 bases from V and 0 bases from J, leaving 16 bases between. Profiled with immunoSEQ multiplex PCR; TCRdb holds only in-frame clones, not every one. The sample consists of 98,000 or so clones, about 90% of them appearing once. Findings of the study overall: Across multiple MHC alleles, 80% to 95% of patients had vaccine-induced responses.

Comments on this clone: The target antigen is unknown.

The clonotype was recovered from a woman between 45 and 60 years old with glioma. The sequencing here drew on PBMCs, taken from a glioma patient treated with radiotherapy, temozolomide or both. The rearrangement uses TRBV9 and TRBJ2-6; the D gene is possibly TRBD2 (6 bases). CDR3 nucleotides: TGTGCCAGCAGCGTAGAACTCACAGCGGGCTTCTCTGGGGCCAACGTCCTGACTTTC. Translation: CASSVELTAGFSGANVLTF.